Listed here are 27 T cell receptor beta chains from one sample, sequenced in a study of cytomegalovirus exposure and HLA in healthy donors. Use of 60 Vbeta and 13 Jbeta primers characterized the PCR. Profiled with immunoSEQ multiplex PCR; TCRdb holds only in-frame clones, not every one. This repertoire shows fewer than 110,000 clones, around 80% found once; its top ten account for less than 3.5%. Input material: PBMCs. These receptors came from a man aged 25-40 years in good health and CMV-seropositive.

The CDR3 DNA reads TGTGCCAGCAGTCCAGGGGCGGATCAGCCCCAGCATTTT. As protein: CASSPGADQPQHF. This chain joins TRBV6-1 and TRBJ1-5, with D possibly being TRBD1 (6 bases). The length of the CDR3 is 13 residues. From germline, CDR1 is MNHNS and CDR2 SASEGT. V lost 5 bases and J 5 bases, leaving 10 bases between the germline ends.

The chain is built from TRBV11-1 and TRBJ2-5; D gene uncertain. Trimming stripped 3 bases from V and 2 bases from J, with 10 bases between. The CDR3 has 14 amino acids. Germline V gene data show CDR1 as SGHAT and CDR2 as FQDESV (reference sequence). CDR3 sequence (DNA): TGTGCCAGCAGCTTCGGTCAACGACAAGAGACCCAGTACTTC. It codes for CASSFGQRQETQYF.

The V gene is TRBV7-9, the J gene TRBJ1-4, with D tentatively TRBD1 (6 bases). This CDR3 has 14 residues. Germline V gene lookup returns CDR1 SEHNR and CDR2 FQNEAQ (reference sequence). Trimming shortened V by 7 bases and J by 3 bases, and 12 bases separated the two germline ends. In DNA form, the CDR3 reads TGTGCCAGCAACGTAGGACAGTCTAATGAAAAACTGTTTTTT. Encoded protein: CASNVGQSNEKLFF.

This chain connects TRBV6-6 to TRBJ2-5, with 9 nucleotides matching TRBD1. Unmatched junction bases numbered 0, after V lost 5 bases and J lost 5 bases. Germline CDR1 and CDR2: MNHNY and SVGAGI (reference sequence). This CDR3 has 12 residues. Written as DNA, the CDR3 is TGTGCCAGCAGTGACAGGGGGGAGACCCAGTACTTC. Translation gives CASSDRGETQYF.

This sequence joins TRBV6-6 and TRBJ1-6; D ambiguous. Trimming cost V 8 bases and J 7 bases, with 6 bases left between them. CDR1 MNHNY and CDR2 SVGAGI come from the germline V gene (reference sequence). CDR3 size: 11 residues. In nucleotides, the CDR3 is TGTGCCAGCGGCCCGAATTCACCCCTCCACTTT. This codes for CASGPNSPLHF.

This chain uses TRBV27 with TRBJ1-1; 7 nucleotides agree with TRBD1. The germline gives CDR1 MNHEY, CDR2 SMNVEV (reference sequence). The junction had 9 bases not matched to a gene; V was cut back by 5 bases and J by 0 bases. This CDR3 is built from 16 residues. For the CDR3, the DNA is TGTGCCAGCAGTCTTGGACAGGTCCGCTTGAACACTGAAGCTTTCTTT. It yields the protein CASSLGQVRLNTEAFF.

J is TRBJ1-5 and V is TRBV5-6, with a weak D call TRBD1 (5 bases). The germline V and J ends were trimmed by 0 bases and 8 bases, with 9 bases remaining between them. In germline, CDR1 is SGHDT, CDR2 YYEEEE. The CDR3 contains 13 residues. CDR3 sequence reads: CASSLGTLKPQHF. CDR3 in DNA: TGTGCCAGCAGCTTGGGGACATTGAAGCCCCAGCATTTT.

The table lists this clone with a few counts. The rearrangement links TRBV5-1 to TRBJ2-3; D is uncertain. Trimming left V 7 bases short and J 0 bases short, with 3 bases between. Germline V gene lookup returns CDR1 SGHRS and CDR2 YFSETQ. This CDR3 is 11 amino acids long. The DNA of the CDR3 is TGCGCCAGCTCTAGCACAGATACGCAGTATTTT. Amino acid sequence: CASSSTDTQYF.

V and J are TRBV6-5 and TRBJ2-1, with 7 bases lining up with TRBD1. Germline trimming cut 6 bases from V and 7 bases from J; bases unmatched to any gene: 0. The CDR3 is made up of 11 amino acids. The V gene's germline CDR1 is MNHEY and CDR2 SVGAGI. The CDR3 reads CASRGQNEQFF. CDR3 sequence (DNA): TGTGCCAGCAGGGGACAGAATGAGCAGTTCTTC.

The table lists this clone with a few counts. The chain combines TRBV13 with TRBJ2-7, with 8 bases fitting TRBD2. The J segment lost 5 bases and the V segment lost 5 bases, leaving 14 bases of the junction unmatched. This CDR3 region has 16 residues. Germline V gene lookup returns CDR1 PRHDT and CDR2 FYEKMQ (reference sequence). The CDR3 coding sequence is TGTGCCAGCAGCCCCCTCGGAAGCGGGGGTCGCGACGAGCAGTACTTC. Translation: CASSPLGSGGRDEQYF.

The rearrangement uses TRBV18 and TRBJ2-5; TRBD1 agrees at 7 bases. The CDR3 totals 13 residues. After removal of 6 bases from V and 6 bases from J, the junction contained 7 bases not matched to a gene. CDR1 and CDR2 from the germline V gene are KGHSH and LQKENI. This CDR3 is CASSAGTEKTQYF. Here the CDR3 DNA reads TGTGCCAGCTCCGCCGGGACAGAAAAGACCCAGTACTTC.

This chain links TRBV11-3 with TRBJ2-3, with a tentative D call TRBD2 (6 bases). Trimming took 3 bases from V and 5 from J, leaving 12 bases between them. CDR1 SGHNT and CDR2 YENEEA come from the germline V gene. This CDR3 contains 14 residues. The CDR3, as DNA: TGTGCCAGCAGCTTGGCGGAGGGGCTAGATACGCAGTATTTT. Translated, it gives CASSLAEGLDTQYF.

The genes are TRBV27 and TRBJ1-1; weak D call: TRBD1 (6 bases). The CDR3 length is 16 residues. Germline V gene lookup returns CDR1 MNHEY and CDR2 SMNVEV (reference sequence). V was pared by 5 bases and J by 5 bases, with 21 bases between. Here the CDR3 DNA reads TGTGCCAGCAGTGGGGGGCCGGTTGGGGGAGGGACTGAAGCTTTCTTT. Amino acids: CASSGGPVGGGTEAFF.

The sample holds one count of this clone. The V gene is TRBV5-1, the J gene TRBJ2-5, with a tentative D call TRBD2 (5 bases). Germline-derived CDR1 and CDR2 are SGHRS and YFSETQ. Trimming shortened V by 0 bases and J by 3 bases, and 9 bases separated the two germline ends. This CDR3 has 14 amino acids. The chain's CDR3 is CASSLATGKETQYF. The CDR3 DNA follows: TGCGCCAGCAGCTTGGCCACGGGGAAAGAGACCCAGTACTTC.

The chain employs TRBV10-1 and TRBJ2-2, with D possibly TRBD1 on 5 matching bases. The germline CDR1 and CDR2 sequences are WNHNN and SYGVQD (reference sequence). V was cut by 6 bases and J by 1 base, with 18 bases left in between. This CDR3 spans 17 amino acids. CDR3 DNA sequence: TGCGCCAGCAGCCCAGGCCTGGGGCTTGAGAACACCGGGGAGCTGTTTTTT. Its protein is CASSPGLGLENTGELFF.

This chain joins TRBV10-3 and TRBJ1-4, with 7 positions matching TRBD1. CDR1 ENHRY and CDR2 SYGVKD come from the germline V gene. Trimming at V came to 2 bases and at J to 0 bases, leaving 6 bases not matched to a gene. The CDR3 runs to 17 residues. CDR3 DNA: TGTGCCATCAGTGAGAACCCCAGGGGGGCAACTAATGAAAAACTGTTTTTT. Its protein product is CAISENPRGATNEKLFF.

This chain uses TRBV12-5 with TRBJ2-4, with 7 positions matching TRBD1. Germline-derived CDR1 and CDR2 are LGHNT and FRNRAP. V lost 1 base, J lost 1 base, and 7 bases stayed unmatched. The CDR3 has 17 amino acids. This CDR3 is CASGLEQGDSAKNIQYF. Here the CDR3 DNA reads TGTGCTAGTGGTTTGGAGCAGGGGGATAGTGCCAAAAACATTCAGTACTTC.

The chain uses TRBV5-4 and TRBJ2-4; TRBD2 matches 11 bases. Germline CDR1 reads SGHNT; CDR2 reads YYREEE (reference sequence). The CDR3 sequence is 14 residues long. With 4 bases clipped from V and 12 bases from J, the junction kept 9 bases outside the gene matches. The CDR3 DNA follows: TGTGCCAGCAGCGCAAAGACTAGCGGGGACAGTCAGTACTTC. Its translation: CASSAKTSGDSQYF.

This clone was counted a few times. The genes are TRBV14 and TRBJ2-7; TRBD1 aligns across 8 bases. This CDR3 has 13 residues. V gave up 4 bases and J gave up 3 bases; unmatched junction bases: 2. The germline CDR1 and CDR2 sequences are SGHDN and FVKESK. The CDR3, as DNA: TGTGCCAGCAGCCTCGGACAGGGCTACGAGCAGTACTTC. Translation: CASSLGQGYEQYF.

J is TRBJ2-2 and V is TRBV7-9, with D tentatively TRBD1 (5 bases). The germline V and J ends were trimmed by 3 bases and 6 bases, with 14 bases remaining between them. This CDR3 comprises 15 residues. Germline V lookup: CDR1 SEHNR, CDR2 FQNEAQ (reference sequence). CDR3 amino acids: CASSFRQTLPGELFF. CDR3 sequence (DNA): TGTGCCAGCAGCTTCCGACAGACTCTACCCGGGGAGCTGTTTTTT. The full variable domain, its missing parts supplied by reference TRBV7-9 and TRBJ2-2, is DTGVSQNPRHKITKRGQNVTFRCDPISEHNRLYWYRQTLGQGPEFLTYFQNEAQLEKSRLLSDRFSAERPKGSFSTLEIQRTEQGDSAMYLCASSFRQTLPGELFFGEGSRLTVL.

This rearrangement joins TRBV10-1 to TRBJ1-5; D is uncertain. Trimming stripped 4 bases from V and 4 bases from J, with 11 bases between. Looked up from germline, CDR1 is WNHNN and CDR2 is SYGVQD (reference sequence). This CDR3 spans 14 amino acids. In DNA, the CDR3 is TGCGCCAGCAGTGCGGGATCCCCTAATCAGCCCCAGCATTTT. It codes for CASSAGSPNQPQHF.

The DNA for the CDR3 is TGTGCCAGTAGTATCCCCCCCGCGGCGCGGAGCAATCAGCCCCAGCATTTT. Protein: CASSIPPAARSNQPQHF. The J gene is TRBJ1-5, the V gene TRBV19; D not certain. Germline CDR1 and CDR2: LNHDA and SQIVND (reference sequence). V gave up 3 bases and J gave up 1 base, with 16 bases separating them. This CDR3 contains 17 residues. Full variable domain (missing parts from reference TRBV19 and TRBJ1-5): DGGITQSPKYLFRKEGQNVTLSCEQNLNHDAMYWYRQDPGQGLRLIYYSQIVNDFQKGDIAEGYSVSREKKESFPLTVTSAQKNPTAFYLCASSIPPAARSNQPQHFGDGTRLSIL.

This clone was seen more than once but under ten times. The CDR3, as DNA: TGTGCCAGCAGCTTACAGACAGGGGGGATCACTGAAGCTTTCTTT. Its protein product is CASSLQTGGITEAFF. The chain carries TRBV7-2 and TRBJ1-1, with 9 bases aligning to TRBD1. J lost 4 bases, V lost 2 bases, and 5 bases had no gene match. The CDR3 covers 15 residues. The germline CDR1 and CDR2 sequences are SGHTA and FQGNSA. The full variable domain, in which reference TRBV7-2 and TRBJ1-1 provide the parts outside the CDR3, is GAGVSQSPSNKVTEKGKDVELRCDPISGHTALYWYRQSLGQGLEFLIYFQGNSAPDKSGLPSDRFSAERTGGSVSTLTIQRTQQEDSAVYLCASSLQTGGITEAFFGQGTRLTVV.

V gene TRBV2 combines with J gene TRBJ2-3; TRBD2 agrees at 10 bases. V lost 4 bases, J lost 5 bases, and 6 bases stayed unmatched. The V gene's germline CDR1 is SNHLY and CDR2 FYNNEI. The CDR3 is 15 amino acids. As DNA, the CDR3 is TGTGCCAGCAGTGTAAGCGGGGGGGCAATAGATACGCAGTATTTT. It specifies CASSVSGGAIDTQYF.

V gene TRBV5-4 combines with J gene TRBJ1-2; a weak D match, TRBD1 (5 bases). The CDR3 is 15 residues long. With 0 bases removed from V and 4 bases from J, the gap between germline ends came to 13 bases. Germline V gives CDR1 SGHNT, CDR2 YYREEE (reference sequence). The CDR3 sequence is CASSLARQTTYGYTF. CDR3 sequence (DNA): TGTGCCAGCAGCTTGGCCAGACAGACGACCTATGGCTACACCTTC.

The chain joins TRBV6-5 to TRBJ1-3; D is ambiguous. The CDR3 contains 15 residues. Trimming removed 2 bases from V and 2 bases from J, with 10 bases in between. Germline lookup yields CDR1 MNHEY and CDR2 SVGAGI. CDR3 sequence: CASSYGQTTGNTIYF. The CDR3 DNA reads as TGTGCCAGCAGTTACGGGCAGACAACTGGAAACACCATATATTTT.

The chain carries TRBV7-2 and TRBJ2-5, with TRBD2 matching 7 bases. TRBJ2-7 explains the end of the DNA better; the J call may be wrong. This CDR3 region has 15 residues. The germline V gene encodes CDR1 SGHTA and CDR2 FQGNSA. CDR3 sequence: CASSLDPSGAYEQYF. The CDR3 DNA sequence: TGTGCCAGCAGCTTAGACCCTAGCGGAGCCTACGAGCAGTACTTC.